This is a list of T cell receptor beta chains from one sample in a study of blood T cell repertoires in COVID-19. Clones were sequenced by immunoSEQ multiplex PCR, and TCRdb holds only the in-frame ones, with some missing. The repertoire holds 400,000 to 500,000 clones, with approximately 90% as singletons. The material sequenced was peripheral blood. The receptors were sampled from a woman in her twenties or thirties with active or convalescent COVID-19. Both conserved end residues are part of each CDR3. Fields, in order: J gene, V gene, D gene, clone size, CDR3 DNA, CDR3 protein. D genes are given only for firm matches. Not every row has a clone size; where given, it reads once, few, many or a size class.

j_call: TRBJ2-1; v_call: TRBV5-1; d_call: TRBD2; clone_size: .; cdr3_nt: TGCGCCAGCAGCTTGCTGGGGGGGAGCTCCTACAATGAGCAGTTCTTC; cdr3_aa: CASSLLGGSSYNEQFF
j_call: TRBJ1-1; v_call: TRBV3-1/TRBV3-2; d_call: .; clone_size: few; cdr3_nt: TGTGCCAGCACTAAACGCTCGGGAAGCACTGAAGCTTTCTTT; cdr3_aa: CASTKRSGSTEAFF
j_call: TRBJ2-2; v_call: TRBV25-1; d_call: .; clone_size: .; cdr3_nt: TGTGCCAGCAGTTCCAGTTTCACCGGGGAGCTGTTTTTT; cdr3_aa: CASSSSFTGELFF
j_call: TRBJ1-1; v_call: TRBV19; d_call: .; clone_size: .; cdr3_nt: TGTGCCAGTAGTACGGAGGGCACTGAAGCTTTCTTT; cdr3_aa: CASSTEGTEAFF
j_call: TRBJ1-1; v_call: TRBV18; d_call: TRBD1; clone_size: .; cdr3_nt: TGTGCCAGCTCACCAACCACAGGGGAAACTGAAGCTTTCTTT; cdr3_aa: CASSPTTGETEAFF
j_call: TRBJ2-6; v_call: TRBV19; d_call: .; clone_size: .; cdr3_nt: TGTGCCAGTAGTATACAGGGACTGGGGGCCAACGTCCTGACTTTC; cdr3_aa: CASSIQGLGANVLTF
j_call: TRBJ2-7; v_call: TRBV11-2; d_call: .; clone_size: .; cdr3_nt: TGTGCCAGCAGCTTAGAAACAGGGATTAGGGTTCCCTACGAGCAGTACTTC; cdr3_aa: CASSLETGIRVPYEQYF
j_call: TRBJ2-7; v_call: TRBV29-1; d_call: TRBD1; clone_size: .; cdr3_nt: TGCAGCGTTGATGTGTGGGACAGGGGTCAACTACGGCAGTACTTC; cdr3_aa: CSVDVWDRGQLRQYF
j_call: TRBJ1-5; v_call: TRBV19; d_call: TRBD1; clone_size: .; cdr3_nt: TGTGCCAGTAGTATCACAGGGGCTCGGGAGCCCCAGCATTTT; cdr3_aa: CASSITGAREPQHF
j_call: TRBJ2-1; v_call: TRBV10-2; d_call: TRBD1; clone_size: .; cdr3_nt: TGCGCCAGCAGTGAGTCATTTCGCTTGAACAGGGGGAATGAGCAGTTCTTC; cdr3_aa: CASSESFRLNRGNEQFF
j_call: TRBJ2-7; v_call: TRBV11-2; d_call: TRBD2; clone_size: .; cdr3_nt: TGTGCCAGCAGCTTTGCAGCGACTAGCGGGGGTCTGCGGCTCTACGAGCAGTACTTC; cdr3_aa: CASSFAATSGGLRLYEQYF
j_call: TRBJ1-1; v_call: TRBV19; d_call: TRBD1; clone_size: .; cdr3_nt: TGTGCCAGTAGTCACAGGGGGACGACCACTGAAGCTTTCTTT; cdr3_aa: CASSHRGTTTEAFF
j_call: TRBJ1-3; v_call: TRBV5-1; d_call: .; clone_size: few; cdr3_nt: TGCGCCAGCAGCGAACAGAGCTCTGGAAACACCATATATTTT; cdr3_aa: CASSEQSSGNTIYF
j_call: TRBJ1-2; v_call: TRBV5-6; d_call: .; clone_size: .; cdr3_nt: TGTGCCAGCAGCTTGTCCTCCGGGAGCTATGGCTACACCTTC; cdr3_aa: CASSLSSGSYGYTF
j_call: TRBJ2-7; v_call: TRBV11-2; d_call: .; clone_size: few; cdr3_nt: TGTGCCAGCAGCTCTAACTCCTACGAGCAGTACTTC; cdr3_aa: CASSSNSYEQYF
j_call: TRBJ2-7; v_call: TRBV29-1; d_call: TRBD1; clone_size: .; cdr3_nt: TGCAGCGTTGAGAGGGCAGGGGGCCCCGAGCAGTACTTC; cdr3_aa: CSVERAGGPEQYF
j_call: TRBJ1-4; v_call: TRBV15; d_call: .; clone_size: .; cdr3_nt: TGTGCCACCAGCAGAGTCTCTGAAAAACTGTTTTTT; cdr3_aa: CATSRVSEKLFF
j_call: TRBJ1-1; v_call: TRBV18; d_call: TRBD1; clone_size: .; cdr3_nt: TGTGCCAGCTCACCTGGACAGGGGGCTTACACTGAAGCTTTCTTT; cdr3_aa: CASSPGQGAYTEAFF
j_call: TRBJ2-1; v_call: TRBV5-4; d_call: TRBD2; clone_size: once; cdr3_nt: TGTGCCAGCAGCTCCGGACTAGCGGGAGGGCCGGTCTACAATGAGCAGTTCTTC; cdr3_aa: CASSSGLAGGPVYNEQFF
j_call: TRBJ2-1; v_call: TRBV6-2/TRBV6-3; d_call: TRBD2; clone_size: few; cdr3_nt: TGTGCCAGCAGTTACGCTGGGACTAGCGAAGCCAATGAGCAGTTCTTC; cdr3_aa: CASSYAGTSEANEQFF
j_call: TRBJ2-3; v_call: TRBV7-6; d_call: TRBD2; clone_size: .; cdr3_nt: TGTGCCAGCAGCTTGGAGACTAGCGGGGGGGGAACAGATACGCAGTATTTT; cdr3_aa: CASSLETSGGGTDTQYF
j_call: TRBJ2-7; v_call: TRBV2; d_call: .; clone_size: .; cdr3_nt: TGTGCCAGCAGACCCGGGGTATACTCCTACGAGCAGTACTTC; cdr3_aa: CASRPGVYSYEQYF
j_call: TRBJ1-2; v_call: TRBV3-1/TRBV3-2; d_call: .; clone_size: .; cdr3_nt: TGTGCCAGCAGCCTAATCAGGGGAAGTGGCTACACCTTC; cdr3_aa: CASSLIRGSGYTF
j_call: TRBJ2-3; v_call: TRBV10-1; d_call: .; clone_size: .; cdr3_nt: TGCGCCAGCAGTGATTCATCGGTGAGCACAGATACGCAGTATTTT; cdr3_aa: CASSDSSVSTDTQYF
j_call: TRBJ2-7; v_call: TRBV7-8; d_call: TRBD1; clone_size: .; cdr3_nt: TGTGCCAGCAGCTTTTCGACAGGGACCCCCCTCGACGAGCAGTACTTC; cdr3_aa: CASSFSTGTPLDEQYF
j_call: TRBJ1-3; v_call: TRBV4-1; d_call: .; clone_size: .; cdr3_nt: TGCGCCAGCAGCCTAGGTCTTCATGGAGACACCATATATTTT; cdr3_aa: CASSLGLHGDTIYF
j_call: TRBJ2-1; v_call: TRBV4-1; d_call: TRBD2; clone_size: .; cdr3_nt: TGCGCCAGCAGCCAAGTCCAGCGGGAGGGCCGCTCCTACAATGAGCAGTTCTTC; cdr3_aa: CASSQVQREGRSYNEQFF
j_call: TRBJ2-1; v_call: TRBV7-6; d_call: TRBD2; clone_size: .; cdr3_nt: TGTGCCAGCAGCTTAGCTACTAGCGGTTCATACAATGAGCAGTTCTTC; cdr3_aa: CASSLATSGSYNEQFF
j_call: TRBJ1-2; v_call: TRBV5-1; d_call: .; clone_size: .; cdr3_nt: TGCGCCAGCAGCTTGGCGGGGGTCTACACCTTC; cdr3_aa: CASSLAGVYTF
j_call: TRBJ2-1; v_call: TRBV19; d_call: .; clone_size: .; cdr3_nt: TGTGCCAGTAGTAGATTCGGCGGGGACAATGAGCAGTTCTTC; cdr3_aa: CASSRFGGDNEQFF
j_call: TRBJ2-7; v_call: TRBV19; d_call: TRBD1; clone_size: .; cdr3_nt: TGTGCCAGTAGTACGGGGACAGGGGGGGCCTACGAGCAGTACTTC; cdr3_aa: CASSTGTGGAYEQYF
j_call: TRBJ1-3; v_call: TRBV7-7; d_call: TRBD1; clone_size: .; cdr3_nt: TGTGCCAGCAGCCTTAACACTCCCGGGACAGCAGGAAACACCATATATTTT; cdr3_aa: CASSLNTPGTAGNTIYF
j_call: TRBJ1-1; v_call: TRBV2; d_call: .; clone_size: .; cdr3_nt: TGTGCCAGCAGTGAAAGGGGCCCGTCTTCCGAAGCTTTCTTT; cdr3_aa: CASSERGPSSEAFF
j_call: TRBJ1-2; v_call: TRBV27; d_call: .; clone_size: .; cdr3_nt: TGTGCCAGCAGCCCGGGAGGTGTGGGGTCCTATGGCTACACCTTC; cdr3_aa: CASSPGGVGSYGYTF
j_call: TRBJ1-1; v_call: TRBV2; d_call: .; clone_size: .; cdr3_nt: TGTGCCAGCAGTGGTCAGGGCCCTGAAGCTTTCTTT; cdr3_aa: CASSGQGPEAFF
j_call: TRBJ2-1; v_call: TRBV6-5; d_call: .; clone_size: .; cdr3_nt: TGTGCCAGTCATCCTAGATCTCTCCAACCAGATGAGCAGTTCTTC; cdr3_aa: CASHPRSLQPDEQFF
j_call: TRBJ2-1; v_call: TRBV2; d_call: TRBD2; clone_size: .; cdr3_nt: TGTGCCAGCAGAGGGACTAGTCTCGTCAATGAGCAGTTCTTC; cdr3_aa: CASRGTSLVNEQFF
j_call: TRBJ2-1; v_call: TRBV5-6; d_call: TRBD2; clone_size: .; cdr3_nt: TGTGCCAGCAGCGAAAGCGGGGGGTTCTACAATGAGCAGTTCTTC; cdr3_aa: CASSESGGFYNEQFF
j_call: TRBJ2-1; v_call: TRBV6-1; d_call: TRBD2; clone_size: .; cdr3_nt: TGTGCCAGCAGTGAACAAGGCGGGAGTGGCTACAATGAGCAGTTCTTC; cdr3_aa: CASSEQGGSGYNEQFF
j_call: TRBJ1-1; v_call: TRBV6-6; d_call: TRBD1; clone_size: .; cdr3_nt: TGTGCCAGCCGGGACAGCCAGTGGGACGGGAACACTGAAGCTTTCTTT; cdr3_aa: CASRDSQWDGNTEAFF
j_call: TRBJ1-1; v_call: TRBV11-2; d_call: TRBD1; clone_size: .; cdr3_nt: TGTGCCAGCAGCCGACAGTACAACACCGGGACAGGGGAAGCTTTCTTT; cdr3_aa: CASSRQYNTGTGEAFF
j_call: TRBJ1-5; v_call: TRBV27; d_call: TRBD1; clone_size: .; cdr3_nt: TGTGCCAGCACCTCCAGGGGGGTTTTAGGGCCCCAGCATTTT; cdr3_aa: CASTSRGVLGPQHF
j_call: TRBJ2-5; v_call: TRBV19; d_call: TRBD1; clone_size: .; cdr3_nt: TGTGCCAGTAGTTTTGCAGGGGGAGAGACCCAGTACTTC; cdr3_aa: CASSFAGGETQYF
j_call: TRBJ2-1; v_call: TRBV29-1; d_call: TRBD2; clone_size: .; cdr3_nt: TGCAGCGTCCCGGGGGCTAGCGGGAGATCCTACAATGAGCAGTTCTTC; cdr3_aa: CSVPGASGRSYNEQFF
j_call: TRBJ1-2; v_call: TRBV9; d_call: .; clone_size: .; cdr3_nt: TGTGCCAGCAGCGTGTCCGAGGGTGGGTCCCTTACTGACTATGGCTACACCTTC; cdr3_aa: CASSVSEGGSLTDYGYTF
j_call: TRBJ2-1; v_call: TRBV19; d_call: TRBD2; clone_size: few; cdr3_nt: TGTGCCAGTGAAACTATAGCGGGAGGTTACAATGAGCAGTTCTTC; cdr3_aa: CASETIAGGYNEQFF
j_call: TRBJ2-7; v_call: TRBV14; d_call: TRBD2; clone_size: few; cdr3_nt: TGTGCCAGCAGTCGGGCCGGACTAGCGGGACGTCAAGAGCAGTACTTC; cdr3_aa: CASSRAGLAGRQEQYF
j_call: TRBJ1-3; v_call: TRBV3-1/TRBV3-2; d_call: .; clone_size: .; cdr3_nt: TGTGCCAGCAGCCAAACTCACAGCGGATCCGGAAACACCATATATTTT; cdr3_aa: CASSQTHSGSGNTIYF
j_call: TRBJ2-3; v_call: TRBV19; d_call: .; clone_size: few; cdr3_nt: TGTGCCAGCTCCTTTAGCGTTATAGGTACAGATACGCAGTATTTT; cdr3_aa: CASSFSVIGTDTQYF
j_call: TRBJ2-1; v_call: TRBV9; d_call: TRBD2; clone_size: .; cdr3_nt: TGTGCCAGCAGCGAAGCGGGGGAGCGCAATGAGCAGTTCTTC; cdr3_aa: CASSEAGERNEQFF
j_call: TRBJ2-1; v_call: TRBV5-1; d_call: .; clone_size: .; cdr3_nt: TGCGCCAGCAGCTTGTTACAGCATCTCGAATACAATGAGCAGTTCTTC; cdr3_aa: CASSLLQHLEYNEQFF
j_call: TRBJ2-5; v_call: TRBV5-4; d_call: .; clone_size: .; cdr3_nt: TGTGCCAGCAGCTTGGCGGCGGCGGGCCAAGAGACCCAGTACTTC; cdr3_aa: CASSLAAAGQETQYF
j_call: TRBJ1-4; v_call: TRBV7-2; d_call: .; clone_size: .; cdr3_nt: TGTGCCAGCAGCCGCACAGGGTCGGAGAATGAAAAACTGTTTTTT; cdr3_aa: CASSRTGSENEKLFF
j_call: TRBJ2-3; v_call: TRBV10-3; d_call: .; clone_size: .; cdr3_nt: TGTGCCATCAGTGAGTCGTCGAGCGGGCATACGCAGTATTTT; cdr3_aa: CAISESSSGHTQYF
j_call: TRBJ1-3; v_call: TRBV6-5; d_call: TRBD1; clone_size: .; cdr3_nt: TGTGCCAGCAGTCGTACAGGGGCTGGAAACACCATATATTTT; cdr3_aa: CASSRTGAGNTIYF
j_call: TRBJ1-1; v_call: TRBV27; d_call: .; clone_size: .; cdr3_nt: TGTGCCAGCAGTTCCCCGGCAGGGCTATTGAACACTGAAGCTTTCTTT; cdr3_aa: CASSSPAGLLNTEAFF
j_call: TRBJ2-7; v_call: TRBV14; d_call: .; clone_size: .; cdr3_nt: TGTGCCAGCAGCTTACTAGAGAATTACGAGCAGTACTTC; cdr3_aa: CASSLLENYEQYF